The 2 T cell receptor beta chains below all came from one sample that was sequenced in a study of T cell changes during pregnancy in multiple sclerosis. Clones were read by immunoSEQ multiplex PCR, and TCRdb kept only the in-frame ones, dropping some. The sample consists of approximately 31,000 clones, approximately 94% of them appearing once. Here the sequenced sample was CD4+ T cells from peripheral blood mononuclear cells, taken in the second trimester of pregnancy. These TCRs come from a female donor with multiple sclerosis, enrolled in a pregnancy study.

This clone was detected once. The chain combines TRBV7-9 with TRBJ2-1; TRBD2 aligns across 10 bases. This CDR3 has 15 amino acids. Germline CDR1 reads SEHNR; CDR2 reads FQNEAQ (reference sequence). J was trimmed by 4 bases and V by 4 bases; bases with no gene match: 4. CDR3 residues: CASSSGLAIYNEQFF. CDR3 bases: TGTGCCAGCAGCTCGGGACTAGCGATTTACAATGAGCAGTTCTTC. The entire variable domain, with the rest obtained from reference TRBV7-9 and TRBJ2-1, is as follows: DTGVSQNPRHKITKRGQNVTFRCDPISEHNRLYWYRQTLGQGPEFLTYFQNEAQLEKSRLLSDRFSAERPKGSFSTLEIQRTEQGDSAMYLCASSSGLAIYNEQFFGPGTRLTVL.

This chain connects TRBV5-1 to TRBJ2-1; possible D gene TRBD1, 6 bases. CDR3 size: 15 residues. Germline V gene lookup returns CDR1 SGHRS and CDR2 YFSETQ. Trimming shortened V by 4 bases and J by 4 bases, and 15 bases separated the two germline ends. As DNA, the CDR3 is TGCGCCAGCAGCCTGTTAGGACAGAGATACAATGAGCAGTTCTTC. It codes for CASSLLGQRYNEQFF.